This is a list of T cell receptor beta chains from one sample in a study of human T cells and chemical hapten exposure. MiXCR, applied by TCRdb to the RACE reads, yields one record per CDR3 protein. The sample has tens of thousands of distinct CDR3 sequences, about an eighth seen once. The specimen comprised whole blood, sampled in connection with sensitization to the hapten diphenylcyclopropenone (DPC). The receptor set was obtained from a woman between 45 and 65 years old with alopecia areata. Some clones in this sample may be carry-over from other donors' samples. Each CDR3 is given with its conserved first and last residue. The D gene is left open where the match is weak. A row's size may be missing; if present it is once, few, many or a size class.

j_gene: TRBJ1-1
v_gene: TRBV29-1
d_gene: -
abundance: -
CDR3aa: CSARRAGANTEAFF
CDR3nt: TGCAGCGCCCGAAGGGCAGGGGCGAACACTGAAGCTTTCTTT

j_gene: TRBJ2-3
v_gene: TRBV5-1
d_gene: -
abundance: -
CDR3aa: CASSRSGFTDTQYF
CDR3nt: TGCGCCAGCAGCAGAAGTGGCTTCACAGATACGCAGTATTTT

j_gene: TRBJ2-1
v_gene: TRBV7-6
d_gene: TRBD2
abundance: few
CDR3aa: CASSTQLAGVSNEQFF
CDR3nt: TGTGCCAGCAGCACGCAACTAGCGGGAGTGTCAAATGAGCAGTTCTTC

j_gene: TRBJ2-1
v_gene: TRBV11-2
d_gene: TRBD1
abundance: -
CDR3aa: CASSLQPGQGMGEQFF
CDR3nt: TGTGCCAGCAGCCTTCAGCCGGGACAGGGGATGGGTGAGCAGTTCTTC

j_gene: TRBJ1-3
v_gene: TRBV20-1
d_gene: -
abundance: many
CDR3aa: CSALTEPYGNTIYF
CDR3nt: TGCAGTGCACTGACCGAGCCCTATGGAAACACCATATATTTT

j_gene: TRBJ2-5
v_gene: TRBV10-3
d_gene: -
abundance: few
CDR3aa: CAISDVAGPRETQYF
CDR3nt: TGTGCCATCAGTGACGTCGCGGGCCCCCGGGAGACCCAGTACTTC

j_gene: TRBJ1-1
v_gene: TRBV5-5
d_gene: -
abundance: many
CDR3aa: CASSSPDRPRGEAFF
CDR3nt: TGTGCCAGCAGCTCCCCAGACAGGCCTCGGGGTGAAGCTTTCTTT

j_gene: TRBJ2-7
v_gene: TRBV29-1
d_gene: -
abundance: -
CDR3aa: CSVEEQGNEQYF
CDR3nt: TGCAGCGTTGAGGAGCAGGGAAACGAGCAGTACTTC

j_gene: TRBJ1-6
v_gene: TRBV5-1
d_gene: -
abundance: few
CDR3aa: CASSLAEGPGNSPLHF
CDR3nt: TGCGCCAGCAGCTTGGCCGAGGGTCCAGGCAATTCACCCCTCCACTTT

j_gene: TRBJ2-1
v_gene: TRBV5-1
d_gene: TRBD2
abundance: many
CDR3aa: CASKPGLESTGEQFF
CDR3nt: TGCGCCAGCAAACCGGGACTAGAATCAACCGGTGAGCAGTTCTTC

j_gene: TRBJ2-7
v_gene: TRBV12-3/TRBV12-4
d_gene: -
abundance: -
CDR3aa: CASSPRTGGYEQYF
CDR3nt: TGTGCCAGCAGTCCCCGGACCGGGGGCTACGAGCAGTACTTC

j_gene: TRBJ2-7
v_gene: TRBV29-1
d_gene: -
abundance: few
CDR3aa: CSVSERVGGYEQYF
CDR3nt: TGCAGCGTTTCCGAAAGGGTTGGGGGCTACGAGCAGTACTTC

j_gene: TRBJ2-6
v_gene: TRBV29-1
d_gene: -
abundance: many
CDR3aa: CSGRTAGANVLTF
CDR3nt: TGCAGCGGCCGGACAGCTGGGGCCAACGTCCTGACTTTC

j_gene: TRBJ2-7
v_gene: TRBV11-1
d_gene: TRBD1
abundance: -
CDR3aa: CASSLRTGIYEQYF
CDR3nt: TGTGCCAGCAGCCTCCGGACAGGGATCTACGAGCAGTACTTC

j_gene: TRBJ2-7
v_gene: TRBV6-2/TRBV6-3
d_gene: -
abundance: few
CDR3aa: CATREPVVDEQYF
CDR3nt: TGTGCCACCCGGGAACCAGTCGTGGACGAGCAGTACTTC

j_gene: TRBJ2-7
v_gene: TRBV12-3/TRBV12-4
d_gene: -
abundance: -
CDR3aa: CASSFGRGSTYEQYF
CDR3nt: TGTGCCAGCAGTTTCGGCCGCGGATCTACCTACGAGCAGTACTTC

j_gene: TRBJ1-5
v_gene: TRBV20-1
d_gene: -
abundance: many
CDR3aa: CSARRGEPQHF
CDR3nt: TGCAGTGCTAGAAGGGGAGAGCCCCAGCATTTT

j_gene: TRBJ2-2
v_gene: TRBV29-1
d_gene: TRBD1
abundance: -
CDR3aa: CSVAGTANTGELFF
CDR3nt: TGCAGCGTTGCAGGGACAGCGAACACCGGGGAGCTGTTTTTT

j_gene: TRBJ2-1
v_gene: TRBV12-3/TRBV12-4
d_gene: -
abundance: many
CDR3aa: CASSFFNSYNEQFF
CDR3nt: TGTGCCAGCAGTTTCTTTAACAGTTACAATGAGCAGTTCTTC

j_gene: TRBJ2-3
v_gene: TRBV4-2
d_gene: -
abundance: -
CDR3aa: CASSQERGDGDTQYF
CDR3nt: TGTGCCAGCAGCCAAGAACGGGGAGACGGAGATACGCAGTATTTT

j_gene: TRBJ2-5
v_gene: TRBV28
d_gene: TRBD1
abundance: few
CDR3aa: CASSPPRDRQTQYF
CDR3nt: TGTGCCAGCAGTCCCCCCCGGGACAGACAGACCCAGTACTTC

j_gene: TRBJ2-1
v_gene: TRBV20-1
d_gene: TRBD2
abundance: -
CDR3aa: CSAAPIGTSGRDYNEQFF
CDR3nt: TGCAGTGCCGCCCCAATAGGGACTAGCGGGAGGGACTACAATGAGCAGTTCTTC

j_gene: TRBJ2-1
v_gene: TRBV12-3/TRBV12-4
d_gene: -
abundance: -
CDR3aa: CASSLGRRSSYNEQFF
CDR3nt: TGTGCCAGCAGTTTAGGCAGAAGGAGCTCCTACAATGAGCAGTTCTTC

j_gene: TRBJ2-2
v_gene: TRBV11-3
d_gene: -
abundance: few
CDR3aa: CASSPAFGDRTGELFF
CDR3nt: TGTGCCAGCAGCCCAGCTTTCGGGGATAGAACCGGGGAGCTGTTTTTT

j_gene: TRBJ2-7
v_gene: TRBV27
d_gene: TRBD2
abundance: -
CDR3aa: CASSPLSSGLAVYEQYF
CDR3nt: TGTGCCAGCAGTCCGCTCTCCTCGGGACTAGCGGTCTACGAGCAGTACTTC

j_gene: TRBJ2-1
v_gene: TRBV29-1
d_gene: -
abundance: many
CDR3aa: CSVPQDGSSYNEQFF
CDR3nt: TGCAGCGTTCCTCAGGACGGTAGCTCCTACAATGAGCAGTTCTTC

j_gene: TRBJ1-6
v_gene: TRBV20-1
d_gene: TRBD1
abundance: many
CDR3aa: CSARDPRGQGISPLHF
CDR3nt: TGCAGTGCTAGAGATCCCCGGGGACAGGGAATTTCACCCCTCCACTTT

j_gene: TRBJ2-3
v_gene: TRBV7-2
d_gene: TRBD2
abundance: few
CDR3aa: CASSLQTGTSVADTQYF
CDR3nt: TGTGCCAGCAGCTTGCAAACCGGGACTAGCGTAGCAGATACGCAGTATTTT

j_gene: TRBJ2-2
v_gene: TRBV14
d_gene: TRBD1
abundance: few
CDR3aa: CASSLTRDRVTGELFF
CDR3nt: TGTGCCAGCAGCCTTACCCGGGACAGGGTCACCGGGGAGCTGTTTTTT

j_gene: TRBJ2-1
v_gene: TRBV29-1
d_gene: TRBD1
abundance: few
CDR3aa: CSASQGAQNEQFF
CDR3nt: TGCAGCGCATCCCAGGGGGCGCAGAATGAGCAGTTCTTC

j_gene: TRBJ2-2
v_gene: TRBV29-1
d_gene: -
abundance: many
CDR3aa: CSVEGSNTGELFF
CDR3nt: TGCAGCGTTGAAGGCAGTAACACCGGGGAGCTGTTTTTT

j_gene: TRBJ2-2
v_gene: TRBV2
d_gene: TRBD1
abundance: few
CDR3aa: CARRGQGFTGELFF
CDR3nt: TGTGCCAGGCGGGGACAGGGATTCACCGGGGAGCTGTTTTTT

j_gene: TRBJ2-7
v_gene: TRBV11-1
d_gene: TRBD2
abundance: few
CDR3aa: CASSILAGGLDEQYF
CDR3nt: TGTGCCAGCAGCATTTTAGCGGGAGGACTTGACGAGCAGTACTTC

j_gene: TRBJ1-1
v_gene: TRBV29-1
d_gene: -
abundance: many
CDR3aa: CSAGDTEAFF
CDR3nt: TGCAGTGCCGGGGACACTGAAGCTTTCTTT

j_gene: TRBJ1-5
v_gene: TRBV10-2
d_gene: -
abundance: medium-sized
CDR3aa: CASTPGSNQPQHF
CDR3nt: TGCGCCAGCACTCCGGGAAGCAATCAGCCCCAGCATTTT

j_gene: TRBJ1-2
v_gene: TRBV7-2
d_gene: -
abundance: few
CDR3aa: CASSSIRGYGYTF
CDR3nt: TGTGCCAGCAGCTCTATCAGGGGCTATGGCTACACCTTC

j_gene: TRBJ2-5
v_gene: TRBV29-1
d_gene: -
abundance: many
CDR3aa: CSVHQGMETQYF
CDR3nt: TGCAGCGTCCATCAAGGGATGGAGACCCAGTACTTC

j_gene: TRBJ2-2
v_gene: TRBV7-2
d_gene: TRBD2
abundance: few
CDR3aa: CASSLRLAGTTGELFF
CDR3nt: TGTGCCAGCAGCTTACGTCTAGCGGGTACCACCGGGGAGCTGTTTTTT

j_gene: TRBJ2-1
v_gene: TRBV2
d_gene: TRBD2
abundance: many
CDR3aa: CASRSGISYNEQFF
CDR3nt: TGTGCCAGCAGGAGCGGGATCTCCTACAATGAGCAGTTCTTC

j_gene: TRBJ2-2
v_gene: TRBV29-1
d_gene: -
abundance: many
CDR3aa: CSAEGRLVGGELFF
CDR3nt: TGCAGCGCCGAGGGGCGTTTAGTAGGCGGGGAGCTGTTTTTT

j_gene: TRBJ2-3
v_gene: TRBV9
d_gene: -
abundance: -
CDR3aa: CASSPREAGGTDTQYF
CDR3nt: TGTGCCAGCAGCCCTAGAGAGGCCGGGGGCACAGATACGCAGTATTTT